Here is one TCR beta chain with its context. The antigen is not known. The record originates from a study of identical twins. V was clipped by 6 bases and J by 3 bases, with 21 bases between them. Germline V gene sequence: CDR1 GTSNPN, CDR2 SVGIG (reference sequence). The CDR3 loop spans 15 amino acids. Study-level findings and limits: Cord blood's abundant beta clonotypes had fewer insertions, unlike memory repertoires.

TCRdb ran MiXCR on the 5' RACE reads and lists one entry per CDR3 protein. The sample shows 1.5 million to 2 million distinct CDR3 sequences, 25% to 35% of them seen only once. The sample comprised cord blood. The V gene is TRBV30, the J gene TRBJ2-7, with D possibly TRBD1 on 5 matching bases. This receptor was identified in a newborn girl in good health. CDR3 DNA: TGTGCCTGCATCCTAGGGGTCGCGGCTAACTACGAGCAGTACTTC. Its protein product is CACILGVAANYEQYF.